A single sample is the source of the 29 T cell receptor beta chains below, sequenced in a study of shared clonotypes between healthy human individuals. Profiled with immunoSEQ multiplex PCR; TCRdb holds only in-frame clones, not every one. The table has 1,100,000 or so clones, about 84% seen once; the top ten hold about 0.52%. The material sequenced was memory CD4+ T cells from PBMCs. Indicated subset: CD45RA-negative fraction. These receptor sequences come from a man between 18 and 35 years old in good health. Some clones in this sample may be carry-over from other donors' samples.

The chain has TRBV27 and TRBJ2-7; D gene ambiguous. The germline V and J ends were trimmed by 6 bases and 3 bases, with 12 bases remaining between them. The CDR3 length is 13 residues. From germline, CDR1 is MNHEY and CDR2 SMNVEV (reference sequence). The DNA for the CDR3 is TGTGCCAGCAGACCCCATGGGAACTACGAGCAGTACTTC. Translated, it gives CASRPHGNYEQYF.

The genes are TRBV25-1 and TRBJ2-7; 9 bases agree with TRBD1. V lost 7 bases to trimming and J lost 2 bases; unmatched junction nucleotides: 9. The CDR3 loop spans 15 amino acids. Germline V CDR1 and CDR2: MGHDK, SYGVNS. CDR3 nucleotide sequence: TGTGCCAGCACGAAAGGACAGGGGACAACCTACGAGCAGTACTTC. Amino acids: CASTKGQGTTYEQYF.

This chain uses TRBV28 with TRBJ1-4; 10 bases agree with TRBD1. V lost 4 bases to trimming and J lost 7 bases; unmatched junction nucleotides: 9. From germline, CDR1 is MDHEN and CDR2 SYDVKM. The CDR3 spans 16 residues. As DNA, the CDR3 is TGTGCCAGCAGTTCCCCCGGGACAGGGGTGGCTGAAAAACTGTTTTTT. Residues: CASSSPGTGVAEKLFF. The full variable domain, completed using reference TRBV28 and TRBJ1-4, is DVKVTQSSRYLVKRTGEKVFLECVQDMDHENMFWYRQDPGLGLRLIYFSYDVKMKEKGDIPEGYSVSREKKERFSLILESASTNQTSMYLCASSSPGTGVAEKLFFGSGTQLSVL.

The sample holds a few counts of this clone. The chain combines TRBV28 with TRBJ2-2; 10 positions match TRBD2. Germline CDR1 reads MDHEN; CDR2 reads SYDVKM. The CDR3 has 17 residues. The J segment lost 7 bases and the V segment lost 8 bases, leaving 16 bases of the junction unmatched. CDR3 amino acids: CASGGTISGRTLGELFF. The CDR3 coding sequence is TGTGCCAGCGGGGGGACTATTAGCGGGAGGACCCTCGGGGAGCTGTTTTTT.

The rearrangement joins TRBV7-2 to TRBJ2-7; 8 bases are shared with TRBD1. CDR3 length: 15 residues. V was clipped by 4 bases and J by 0 bases; unmatched bases: 5. Germline V gives CDR1 SGHTA, CDR2 FQGNSA. The CDR3 loop is CASSSPDRASYEQYF. CDR3 in DNA: TGTGCCAGCAGCTCCCCGGACAGGGCCTCCTACGAGCAGTACTTC.

This rearrangement joins TRBV6-6 to TRBJ1-2; D may be TRBD1 (6 bases). This CDR3 is 13 amino acids long. Germline-derived CDR1 and CDR2 are MNHNY and SVGAGI (reference sequence). V dropped 3 bases and J dropped 4 bases, with 9 bases sitting between them. CDR3 nucleotides: TGTGCCAGCAGTTATCAACAGGGCTATGGCTACACCTTC. This sequence encodes CASSYQQGYGYTF.

The chain is built from TRBV19 and TRBJ1-1, with 9 positions matching TRBD1. The CDR3 sequence is 13 residues long. Germline CDR1 reads LNHDA; CDR2 reads SQIVND (reference sequence). Unmatched junction bases numbered 7, after V lost 10 bases and J lost 4 bases. In DNA, the CDR3 is TGTGCCATCACGACAGGGGGAACCACTGAAGCTTTCTTT. Its translation: CAITTGGTTEAFF.

A single count supports this clone. V gene TRBV4-2 combines with J gene TRBJ1-5; 7 nucleotides line up with TRBD1. The CDR3 length is 15 residues. Germline values: CDR1 LGHNA, CDR2 YNFKEQ. The V gene end was trimmed by 3 bases and the J gene end by 4 bases; junction bases not matched to a gene: 6. CDR3 nucleotide sequence: TGTGCCAGCAGCCACCACGGGACAGATAATCAGCCCCAGCATTTT. Protein product: CASSHHGTDNQPQHF.

DNA for the CDR3: TGTGCCAGCAGACCCGGGCTTGACTACAATGAGCAGTTCTTC. It codes for CASRPGLDYNEQFF. The chain combines TRBV9 with TRBJ2-1; D is unclear. Trimming took 5 bases from V and 3 from J, leaving 12 bases between them. The CDR3 length is 14 residues. Looked up from germline, CDR1 is SGDLS and CDR2 is YYNGEE.

CDR3 in amino acids: CASSSGVPGNTIYF. The CDR3 region has the DNA TGCGCCAGCAGCTCGGGGGTACCTGGAAACACCATATATTTT. The rearrangement uses TRBV5-1 and TRBJ1-3, with D possibly being TRBD1 (5 bases). CDR1 and CDR2 (germline): SGHRS, YFSETQ. Deletions cut 3 bases from V and 2 bases from J, with 9 bases between. This CDR3 contains 14 residues.

DNA for the CDR3: TGTGCCAGCAGCCTGACACGGGACAGACCAGCCTACGAGCAGTACTTC. Translated, it gives CASSLTRDRPAYEQYF. This rearrangement joins TRBV7-2 to TRBJ2-7; 7 bases align to TRBD1. The CDR3 consists of 16 residues. Germline CDR1 reads SGHTA; CDR2 reads FQGNSA. V lost 5 bases to trimming and J lost 2 bases; unmatched junction nucleotides: 12.

This clone turned up a few times. The CDR3 here is CSVQTGSYGYTF. The CDR3 DNA reads as TGCAGCGTGCAGACAGGGTCCTATGGCTACACCTTC. J is TRBJ1-2 and V is TRBV29-1, with 7 bases aligning to TRBD1. V shed 6 bases, J shed 4 bases, and the junction held 5 bases outside the gene matches. Germline assignment: CDR1 SQVTM and CDR2 ANQGSEA. CDR3 length equals 12 residues.

Of note for this clone: The likely explanation is a read error, given a far larger clone one base away. V and J are TRBV11-3 and TRBJ2-3, with D unresolved. Trimming stripped 1 base from V and 8 bases from J, with 4 bases between. CDR1 is SGHNT, CDR2 YENEEA, per germline. The CDR3 runs to 11 residues. The CDR3 sequence is CASSLGGTQYF. In nucleotides, the CDR3 is TGTGCCAGCAGCTTAGGGGGTACGCAGTATTTT.

V and J are TRBV28 and TRBJ2-7, with unresolved D. The length of the CDR3 is 12 residues. Per the germline V gene, CDR1 is MDHEN and CDR2 is SYDVKM. Trimming pared 4 bases from V and 3 bases from J, leaving 7 bases between. DNA for the CDR3: TGTGCCAGCAGTTCGATTAGCTACGAGCAGTACTTC. Translating it yields CASSSISYEQYF.

Turning to this clone: The same CDR3 also results from other DNA sequences found in this sample. The chain has TRBV5-6 and TRBJ2-1; D is uncertain. The V gene's germline CDR1 is SGHDT and CDR2 YYEEEE. There are 12 residues in the CDR3. Trimming left V 0 bases short and J 6 bases short, with 4 bases between. The CDR3 bases are TGTGCCAGCAGCTTGGGGGGCAATGAGCAGTTCTTC. It encodes CASSLGGNEQFF.

This clone has more than one count but fewer than ten. The chain uses TRBV19 and TRBJ2-2; no reliable D call. Germline V lookup: CDR1 LNHDA, CDR2 SQIVND (reference sequence). The CDR3 length is 14 residues. V shed 10 bases and J shed 4 bases, with 16 bases lying between them. This CDR3 is CATDRGPGTGELFF. The CDR3 DNA follows: TGTGCCACCGACCGTGGGCCGGGCACCGGGGAGCTGTTTTTT.

V usage is TRBV25-1 and J usage is TRBJ2-3; no clear D gene. V was trimmed by 11 bases and J by 2 bases, leaving 8 bases between them. Germline V gene lookup returns CDR1 MGHDK and CDR2 SYGVNS. This CDR3 has 11 amino acids. CDR3 protein: CACCDTDTQYF. CDR3 nucleotide sequence: TGTGCCTGCTGTGACACAGATACGCAGTATTTT.

The chain has TRBV5-1 and TRBJ1-2; D unclear. Trimming took 6 bases from V and 0 from J, leaving 18 bases between them. The CDR3 consists of 16 residues. Per germline, CDR1 SGHRS and CDR2 YFSETQ. CDR3 bases: TGCGCCAGCAACCCCGGCCCGAACAGACCTAACTATGGCTACACCTTC. This codes for CASNPGPNRPNYGYTF.

There are many counts of this clone. A much larger clone differs from this one at a single base, so this may be a read error. Written as DNA, the CDR3 is TGTGCCAGCAGCGAACAGGGGTTGCCCTACGAGCAGTACTTC. It translates to CASSEQGLPYEQYF. The chain couples TRBV9 to TRBJ2-7, with 7 bases that match TRBD1. The CDR3 extends over 14 amino acids. Unmatched junction bases numbered 5, after V lost 3 bases and J lost 2 bases. CDR1 and CDR2 (germline): SGDLS, YYNGEE.

The V and J genes are TRBV9 and TRBJ1-5; D remains ambiguous. Germline V gene sequence: CDR1 SGDLS, CDR2 YYNGEE. V was shortened by 7 bases and J by 1 base, with 15 bases between the two germline ends. The CDR3 runs 15 residues. The chain's CDR3 is CASAPGPNSNQPQHF. CDR3 in DNA: TGTGCCAGCGCCCCGGGCCCGAACAGCAATCAGCCCCAGCATTTT.

The rearrangement links TRBV28 to TRBJ1-5; no clear D gene. V lost 6 bases to trimming and J lost 5 bases, with 11 bases between them. Germline CDR1 and CDR2: MDHEN and SYDVKM. The CDR3 spans 13 residues. CDR3 sequence: CASRREIYQPQHF. CDR3 in DNA: TGTGCCAGCAGAAGGGAGATCTATCAGCCCCAGCATTTT. The full variable domain, rest sourced from reference TRBV28 and TRBJ1-5, is DVKVTQSSRYLVKRTGEKVFLECVQDMDHENMFWYRQDPGLGLRLIYFSYDVKMKEKGDIPEGYSVSREKKERFSLILESASTNQTSMYLCASRREIYQPQHFGDGTRLSIL.

The chain employs TRBV18 and TRBJ1-2, with 10 bases fitting TRBD1. Trimming cost V 3 bases and J 6 bases; bases outside gene matches: 13. CDR3 length: 17 amino acids. Germline assignment: CDR1 KGHSH and CDR2 LQKENI. The CDR3 here is CASSPWDRGLDRNGYTF. As DNA, the CDR3 is TGTGCCAGCTCACCGTGGGACAGGGGACTAGACCGAAATGGCTACACCTTC.

The chain has TRBV11-2 and TRBJ2-7; 8 bases line up with TRBD2. The CDR3 is made up of 16 amino acids. Germline-derived CDR1 and CDR2 are SGHAT and FQNNGV. The V segment lost 1 base and the J segment 12 bases; nucleotides outside the gene matches: 17. The CDR3 bases are TGTGCCAGCAGCTTAGGAGGAGCGGGAGCAACTACCCCCCCGTACTTC. This gives the protein CASSLGGAGATTPPYF.

V gene TRBV18 combines with J gene TRBJ2-7; D remains ambiguous. This CDR3 contains 13 residues. Germline CDR1 KGHSH, CDR2 LQKENI. Trimming pared 3 bases from V and 6 bases from J, leaving 12 bases between. CDR3 sequence reads: CASSPPVRSEQYF. CDR3 in DNA: TGTGCCAGCTCACCCCCGGTCCGGAGCGAGCAGTACTTC.

In nucleotides, the CDR3 is TGTGCCAGCAGTTTAGAAGTATCTGGAAACACCATATATTTT. Its translation: CASSLEVSGNTIYF. This chain links TRBV28 with TRBJ1-3; D is ambiguous. With 2 bases removed from V and 1 base from J, the gap between germline ends came to 6 bases. The CDR3 sequence is 14 residues long. Germline assignment: CDR1 MDHEN and CDR2 SYDVKM.

This clone was seen a handful of times. The sample contains more than one DNA sequence encoding this CDR3. The CDR3 sequence: CASSPDGNTDTQYF. The CDR3 DNA is TGTGCCAGCAGCCCGGACGGGAACACAGATACGCAGTATTTT. V and J are TRBV7-3 and TRBJ2-3; D possibly corresponds to TRBD2 (5 bases). V shed 5 bases and J shed 2 bases, with 11 bases lying between them. The CDR3 consists of 14 residues. Germline CDR1 and CDR2: SGHTA and FQGTGA.

The V and J genes are TRBV2 and TRBJ2-1; D is tentatively TRBD1 or TRBD2 (5 bases each). The CDR3 sequence is 14 residues long. The V and J ends lost 1 base and 8 bases respectively, with 12 bases between them. Looked up from germline, CDR1 is SNHLY and CDR2 is FYNNEI. As DNA, the CDR3 is TGTGCCAGCAGTGAAGGGGCTAGGGACGATGAGCAGTTCTTC. Protein: CASSEGARDDEQFF.

V is TRBV4-1 and J is TRBJ2-6; the D is unclear. Germline loops: CDR1 MGHRA, CDR2 YSYEKL. The CDR3 is 16 amino acids. The V and J ends lost 4 bases and 0 bases respectively, with 10 bases between them. This chain's CDR3 is CASSRIRFSGANVLTF. CDR3 in DNA: TGCGCCAGCAGCCGCATCCGATTCTCTGGGGCCAACGTCCTGACTTTC.

The V and J genes are TRBV5-1 and TRBJ2-7; D might be TRBD1 (6 bases). Deletions cut 4 bases from V and 1 base from J, with 15 bases between. Germline V CDR1 and CDR2: SGHRS, YFSETQ. This CDR3 spans 15 amino acids. CDR3 region: CASSPAPGQSYEQYF. CDR3 coding DNA: TGCGCCAGCAGCCCCGCACCGGGACAATCCTACGAGCAGTACTTC.